Each of the 24 T cell receptor beta chains below was sequenced from the same sample in a study of blood T cells in healthy people across ages. A J-beta primer mix and a sample-barcoded 5' primer were used in a second PCR of about 7 to 12 cycles. TCRdb re-called the 5' RACE reads with MiXCR, one entry per CDR3 protein. Of some 640,000 distinct CDR3 sequences listed, about 52% were seen once; the top ten hold 30% to 40%. Sequenced: blood. These receptors were taken from a woman in her fifties or sixties in good health.

The CDR3, as DNA: TGTGCCACCAGCAGATTGGGAAGGAGCCCCTACAATGAGCAGTTCTTC. It is translated as CATSRLGRSPYNEQFF. The rearrangement links TRBV15 to TRBJ2-1; D ambiguous. Trimming took off 2 bases at V and 2 bases at J, with 13 bases between the two ends. This CDR3 region has 16 residues. Germline-derived CDR1 and CDR2 are LNHNV and YYDKDF (reference sequence). The complete variable domain, with remaining parts taken from reference TRBV15 and TRBJ2-1, reads DAMVIQNPRYQVTQFGKPVTLSCSQTLNHNVMYWYQQKSSQAPKLLFHYYDKDFNNEADTPDNFQSRRPNTSFCFLDIRSPGLGDTAMYLCATSRLGRSPYNEQFFGPGTRLTVL.

This clonotype was seen a few times. The genes are TRBV5-1 and TRBJ2-5; the match to TRBD2 covers 7 bases. CDR3 length: 15 amino acids. Germline V gives CDR1 SGHRS, CDR2 YFSETQ. The junction had 4 bases not matched to a gene; V was cut back by 0 bases and J by 2 bases. Here the CDR3 reads CASSLVRERQETQYF. In DNA form, the CDR3 reads TGCGCCAGCAGCTTGGTGCGGGAGAGACAAGAGACCCAGTACTTC.

The V gene is TRBV24-1, the J gene TRBJ2-3; 7 nucleotides line up with TRBD2. There are 14 residues in the CDR3. The junction had 6 bases not matched to a gene; V was cut back by 4 bases and J by 6 bases. Germline V gives CDR1 KGHDR, CDR2 SFDVKD. The CDR3 loop reads CATSEPNSGDTQYF. The DNA of the CDR3 is TGTGCCACCAGTGAACCGAATAGCGGGGATACGCAGTATTTT.

The chain is built from TRBV5-1 and TRBJ1-1, with D possibly matching TRBD1 (6 bases). This CDR3 comprises 17 residues. Trimming removed 2 bases from V and 5 bases from J, with 22 bases in between. The V gene's germline CDR1 is SGHRS and CDR2 YFSETQ. The CDR3 nucleotides are TGCGCCAGCAGCTTCCTAACAGGGTCTTGGGGGGGGACTGAAGCTTTCTTT. Translating gives CASSFLTGSWGGTEAFF. The full variable domain, rest sourced from reference TRBV5-1 and TRBJ1-1, is KAGVTQTPRYLIKTRGQQVTLSCSPISGHRSVSWYQQTPGQGLQFLFEYFSETQRNKGNFPGRFSGRQFSNSRSEMNVSTLELGDSALYLCASSFLTGSWGGTEAFFGQGTRLTVV.

The chain joins TRBV20-1 to TRBJ2-7; a weak D match, TRBD2 (6 bases). The CDR3 covers 14 residues. Germline-derived CDR1 and CDR2 are DFQATT and SNEGSKA (reference sequence). Trimming took 4 bases from V and 3 from J, leaving 16 bases between them. The chain's CDR3 is CSANPRDSLYEQYF. As DNA, the CDR3 is TGCAGTGCTAATCCCCGGGACTCCCTCTACGAGCAGTACTTC.

This clonotype was counted only a few times. This rearrangement joins TRBV18 to TRBJ2-5; D is undetermined. Trimming shortened V by 4 bases and J by 5 bases, and 20 bases separated the two germline ends. This CDR3 has 16 amino acids. The germline V gene has CDR1 KGHSH and CDR2 LQKENI. For the CDR3, the DNA is TGTGCCAGCTCACGAAACCGACCGACGGTTGTGGAGACCCAGTACTTC. Protein sequence: CASSRNRPTVVETQYF. The variable domain in full, with the rest retrieved from reference TRBV18 and TRBJ2-5, is NAGVMQNPRHLVRRRGQEARLRCSPMKGHSHVYWYRQLPEEGLKFMVYLQKENIIDESGMPKERFSAEFPKEGPSILRIQQVVRGDSAAYFCASSRNRPTVVETQYFGPGTRLLVL.

The CDR3 nucleotides read TGTGCCAGCAGGGCCCTAGTGGGGCAATCCTACGAGCAGTACTTC. This sequence encodes CASRALVGQSYEQYF. The rearrangement links TRBV2 to TRBJ2-7, with TRBD1 as a possible D gene (5 bases). The germline CDR1 and CDR2 sequences are SNHLY and FYNNEI. This CDR3 contains 15 residues. V was pared by 6 bases and J by 1 base, with 16 bases between.

A note on this clonotype: One junction end disagrees with the germline gene, perhaps due to a read error. The chain joins TRBV5-1 to TRBJ1-4, with TRBD1 matching over 9 bases. Germline V CDR1 and CDR2: SGHRS, YFSETQ. CDR3 length equals 15 residues. The DNA for the CDR3 is TGCGCCAGCAGCTTGGGGGACAGGGCTAAGGAAAAACTGTTTTTT. Amino acid sequence: CASSLGDRAKEKLFF.

This clonotype was recorded a few times. The V and J genes are TRBV2 and TRBJ1-2; 8 bases agree with TRBD1. Germline CDR1 and CDR2: SNHLY and FYNNEI. With V trimmed by 7 bases and J by 4 bases, 8 bases remained unmatched. There are 14 residues in the CDR3. Here the CDR3 DNA reads TGTGCCAGCAAGGCGACAGGGGCTGGCTATGGCTACACCTTC. This translates into CASKATGAGYGYTF. Together with reference TRBV2 and TRBJ1-2, the CDR3 gives the full variable domain: EPEVTQTPSHQVTQMGQEVILRCVPISNHLYFYWYRQILGQKVEFLVSFYNNEISEKSEIFDDQFSVERPDGSNFTLKIRSTKLEDSAMYFCASKATGAGYGYTFGSGTRLTVV.

The chain recombines TRBV4-2 with TRBJ2-1; D gene unclear. The CDR3 runs 19 residues. Germline lookup yields CDR1 LGHNA and CDR2 YNFKEQ. V dropped 0 bases and J dropped 0 bases, with 18 bases sitting between them. CDR3 DNA sequence: TGTGCCAGCAGCCAAGAGGGCTGGTACCAACCGGGCTCCTACAATGAGCAGTTCTTC. It specifies CASSQEGWYQPGSYNEQFF.

This rearrangement joins TRBV7-9 to TRBJ1-6; D uncertain. The CDR3 is 15 residues long. Trimming cost V 6 bases and J 7 bases, with 16 bases left between them. The germline V gene encodes CDR1 SEHNR and CDR2 FQNEAQ (reference sequence). CDR3 residues: CASRPLGSGNSPLHF. The CDR3 DNA sequence: TGTGCCAGCAGACCTTTGGGGTCGGGGAATTCACCCCTCCACTTT.

This clonotype appeared a few times. This rearrangement joins TRBV7-6 to TRBJ2-7, with D perhaps TRBD1 (7 bases). With 6 bases removed from V and 4 bases from J, the gap between germline ends came to 13 bases. This CDR3 has 13 amino acids. Germline V lookup: CDR1 SGHVS, CDR2 FNYEAQ. The CDR3 reads CASRLQGGYEQYF. DNA of the CDR3: TGTGCCAGCAGGCTTCAGGGGGGTTACGAGCAGTACTTC.

The chain joins TRBV2 to TRBJ1-4, with no clear D. Germline CDR1 and CDR2: SNHLY and FYNNEI. The V end lost 5 bases, the J end lost 2 bases, and 18 bases lay between the germline ends. This CDR3 is built from 17 residues. In nucleotides, the CDR3 is TGTGCCAGCAGTCACCGTCAGTCCAAGTCGACTAATGAAAAACTGTTTTTT. This translates into CASSHRQSKSTNEKLFF.

By frequency in the sample, this clonotype is medium-sized. The chain couples TRBV12-3 or TRBV12-4 to TRBJ1-1, with a tentative D call TRBD1 (6 bases). The CDR3 has 13 residues. With 6 bases removed from V and 1 base from J, the gap between germline ends came to 9 bases. CDR3 residues: CASSPTGNTEAFF. The CDR3 bases are TGTGCCAGCAGCCCGACAGGGAACACTGAAGCTTTCTTT.

The chain recombines TRBV7-3 with TRBJ1-1, with D hard to call. The CDR3 has 15 amino acids. V gave up 1 base and J gave up 6 bases, with 15 bases separating them. Germline lookup yields CDR1 SGHTA and CDR2 FQGTGA. The CDR3 reads CASSLSRPTIAEAFF. The CDR3, as DNA: TGTGCCAGCAGCTTAAGTCGCCCGACGATCGCTGAAGCTTTCTTT.

This chain joins TRBV6-2 or TRBV6-3 and TRBJ1-1; perhaps TRBD1 as D (5 bases). V lost 7 bases, J lost 4 bases, and 10 bases lay in between. In germline, CDR1 is MNHEY, CDR2 SVGEGT. The CDR3 length is 12 residues. CDR3 sequence reads: CASTQGSTEAFF. The CDR3 bases are TGTGCCAGCACTCAGGGTAGCACTGAAGCTTTCTTT.

There are a few counts of this clonotype. This sequence joins TRBV30 and TRBJ1-6; 9 bases line up with TRBD1. The CDR3 is 12 amino acids. Per germline, CDR1 GTSNPN and CDR2 SVGIG (reference sequence). This chain's CDR3 is CAWDRENSPLHF. CDR3 DNA sequence: TGTGCGTGGGACAGGGAAAATTCACCCCTCCACTTT. The full variable domain, completed using reference TRBV30 and TRBJ1-6, is SQTIHQWPATLVQPVGSPLSLECTVEGTSNPNLYWYRQAAGRGLQLLFYSVGIGQISSEVPQNLSASRPQDRQFILSSKKLLLSDSGFYLCAWDRENSPLHFGNGTRLTVT.

CDR3 protein: CASSSPGRLTEAFF. DNA of the CDR3: TGTGCCAGCAGTTCCCCAGGACGGTTGACCGAAGCTTTCTTT. This sequence joins TRBV27 and TRBJ1-1; no definite D call. CDR1 is MNHEY and CDR2 is SMNVEV in the germline V gene (reference sequence). The CDR3 is 14 residues long. V lost 4 bases, J lost 8 bases, and 17 bases lay in between.

The V and J genes are TRBV4-2 and TRBJ2-4, with TRBD2 matching over 13 bases. The CDR3 runs 17 residues. CDR1 LGHNA and CDR2 YNFKEQ come from the germline V gene. V lost 1 base to trimming and J lost 3 bases; unmatched junction nucleotides: 3. The CDR3 coding sequence is TGTGCCAGCAGCCAAGGGACTAGCGGGAGTTTCAAAAACATTCAGTACTTC. It yields the protein CASSQGTSGSFKNIQYF.

This clonotype was picked up a small number of times. The chain has TRBV7-2 and TRBJ1-5; tentative D call: TRBD1 (6 bases). The germline gives CDR1 SGHTA, CDR2 FQGNSA. This CDR3 has 16 amino acids. Trimming left V 6 bases short and J 5 bases short, with 20 bases between. The CDR3 DNA reads TGTGCCAGCAGTTACGGACAGTCTCGGAATGATCAGCCCCAGCATTTT. Amino acid sequence: CASSYGQSRNDQPQHF.

This chain links TRBV29-1 with TRBJ2-3; D is possibly TRBD1 or TRBD2 (5 bases each). Trimming removed 5 bases at V and 4 bases at J, with 16 bases between. CDR3 length: 14 amino acids. From germline, CDR1 is SQVTM and CDR2 ANQGSEA. CDR3 nucleotides: TGCAGCGTTATGAGGGGAGTGGGCGCAGATACGCAGTATTTT. This gives the protein CSVMRGVGADTQYF.

This clonotype was seen ten or more times. The chain recombines TRBV6-2 or TRBV6-3 with TRBJ2-7, with TRBD1 matching over 9 bases. There are 14 residues in the CDR3. V lost 5 bases, J lost 5 bases, and 7 bases stayed unmatched. Germline-derived CDR1 and CDR2 are MNHEY and SVGEGT. The CDR3 here is CASSPGQGRNEQYF. The CDR3 nucleotides are TGTGCCAGCAGTCCGGGACAGGGCCGCAACGAGCAGTACTTC.

The chain couples TRBV3-1 to TRBJ2-1; 9 positions agree with TRBD2. Trimming at V came to 5 bases and at J to 6 bases, leaving 8 bases not matched to a gene. Germline CDR1 reads LGHDT; CDR2 reads YNNKEL (reference sequence). This CDR3 is built from 15 residues. As DNA, the CDR3 is TGTGCCAGCAGCAAGGGGACTAGCAGAAGCAATGAGCAGTTCTTC. Amino acid sequence: CASSKGTSRSNEQFF.

This clonotype was picked up a small number of times. The gene calls are TRBV28 and TRBJ2-7, with D perhaps TRBD1 or TRBD2 (5 bases each). The V gene's germline CDR1 is MDHEN and CDR2 SYDVKM. The CDR3 covers 17 residues. The V gene lost 6 bases and the J gene lost 0 bases, with 21 bases spanning the gap. CDR3 DNA sequence: TGTGCCAGCAGCCAAGACAGACTAAATAAGAGCTCCTACGAGCAGTACTTC. Translating gives CASSQDRLNKSSYEQYF.